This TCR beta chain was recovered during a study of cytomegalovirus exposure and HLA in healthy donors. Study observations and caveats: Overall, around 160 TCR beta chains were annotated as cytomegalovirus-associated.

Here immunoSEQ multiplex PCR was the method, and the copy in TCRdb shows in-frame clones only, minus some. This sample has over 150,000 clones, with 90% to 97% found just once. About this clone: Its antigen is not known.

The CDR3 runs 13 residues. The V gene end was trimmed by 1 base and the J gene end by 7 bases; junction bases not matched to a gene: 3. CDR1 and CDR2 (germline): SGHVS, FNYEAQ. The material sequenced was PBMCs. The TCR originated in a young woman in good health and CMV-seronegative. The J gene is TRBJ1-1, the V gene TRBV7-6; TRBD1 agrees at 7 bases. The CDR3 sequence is CASSLGRDSEAFF. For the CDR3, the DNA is TGTGCCAGCAGCTTAGGAAGGGACAGTGAAGCTTTCTTT.